This entry lists 21 T cell receptor beta chains sequenced from one sample in a study of post-analysis software for immune sequencing data. Overall study results and limits: Relative to controls, patients had about five TRBV segments at higher frequency, with TRBV5-6, TRBV5-1 and TRBV20-1 among these.

Tagging with unique molecular identifiers was a feature of the TCR beta cDNA libraries. TCRdb used MiXCR to reprocess the PCR reads, holding one entry per CDR3 protein. The sample includes 750,000 to 950,000 distinct CDR3 sequences, roughly 50% of them seen just once. These TCRs are of unknown antigen specificity. Input material: blood. These receptors were obtained from a girl aged 10 to 17 with multiple sclerosis.

This chain joins TRBV7-9 and TRBJ2-7; D not resolved. Germline V gene lookup returns CDR1 SEHNR and CDR2 FQNEAQ (reference sequence). Trimming cost V 5 bases and J 0 bases, with 14 bases left between them. The CDR3 runs to 15 residues. CDR3: CASSPPGEHSYEQYF. The DNA for the CDR3 is TGTGCCAGCAGCCCTCCTGGTGAGCACTCCTACGAGCAGTACTTC.

The chain recombines TRBV7-9 with TRBJ1-2; 7 bases map to TRBD1. CDR3 length: 15 residues. Per the germline V gene, CDR1 is SEHNR and CDR2 is FQNEAQ (reference sequence). V gave up 0 bases and J gave up 5 bases; unmatched junction bases: 6. The CDR3 here is CASSLAGTAVYGYTF. CDR3 nucleotides: TGTGCCAGCAGCTTAGCCGGGACAGCAGTTTATGGCTACACCTTC.

This clonotype was counted between two and nine times. This rearrangement joins TRBV5-6 to TRBJ2-5; D is possibly TRBD1 or TRBD2 (5 bases each). CDR1 is SGHDT and CDR2 is YYEEEE in the germline V gene. The CDR3 is 15 residues long. V was trimmed by 1 base and J by 3 bases, leaving 13 bases between them. DNA for the CDR3: TGTGCCAGCAGCTTGTCCGGGACCCCGAAAGAGACCCAGTACTTC. Its protein product is CASSLSGTPKETQYF.

This clonotype was seen a handful of times. The gene calls are TRBV20-1 and TRBJ2-7; the D gene is possibly TRBD2 (5 bases). V lost 7 bases and J lost 5, with 21 bases in between. The CDR3 sequence is 14 residues long. Germline values: CDR1 DFQATT, CDR2 SNEGSKA (reference sequence). The CDR3 reads CSVRTPAPRDEQYF. Written as DNA, the CDR3 is TGCAGTGTTCGGACCCCTGCCCCGCGGGACGAGCAGTACTTC.

The chain carries TRBV5-1 and TRBJ2-7, with D perhaps matching TRBD1 (6 bases). V lost 1 base to trimming and J lost 2 bases, with 10 bases between them. The CDR3 contains 14 residues. Germline V lookup: CDR1 SGHRS, CDR2 YFSETQ. This CDR3 reads CASSLQGPAYEQYF. The CDR3 DNA reads TGCGCCAGCAGCTTGCAGGGGCCAGCCTACGAGCAGTACTTC.

This clonotype was detected a few times. The chain couples TRBV6-6 to TRBJ1-1; no definite D call. CDR3 size: 15 residues. Trimming took off 0 bases at V and 0 bases at J, with 8 bases between the two ends. The germline V gene encodes CDR1 MNHNY and CDR2 SVGAGI (reference sequence). CDR3 DNA: TGTGCCAGCAGTTACTCTGTCAACCTGAACACTGAAGCTTTCTTT. Protein: CASSYSVNLNTEAFF.

The gene calls are TRBV6-6 and TRBJ2-7, with TRBD1 matching over 7 bases. In germline, CDR1 is MNHNY, CDR2 SVGAGI (reference sequence). The V and J ends lost 8 bases and 3 bases, in that order; junction bases with no gene match: 4. This CDR3 spans 12 amino acids. CDR3 protein: CASARDSYEQYF. Here the CDR3 DNA reads TGTGCCAGCGCCCGGGACAGCTACGAGCAGTACTTC.

The chain combines TRBV12-3 or TRBV12-4 with TRBJ1-2, with D maybe TRBD1 (6 bases). This CDR3 region has 14 residues. Trimming pared 5 bases from V and 5 bases from J, leaving 15 bases between. The chain's CDR3 is CASSPLGQGYGYTF. The CDR3 nucleotides read TGTGCCAGCAGTCCTCTTGGGCAGGGGTATGGCTACACCTTC.

The J gene is TRBJ2-1, the V gene TRBV6-5; TRBD2 matches 8 bases. V lost 6 bases and J lost 4; bases outside the gene matches: 11. The CDR3 length is 16 residues. From germline, CDR1 is MNHEY and CDR2 SVGAGI. The CDR3 DNA follows: TGTGCCAGCAGACGGCCGGGACTAGGACCTTACAATGAGCAGTTCTTC. It encodes CASRRPGLGPYNEQFF.

This clonotype was seen only a few times. The chain joins TRBV20-1 to TRBJ2-7; D tentatively reads TRBD1 or TRBD2 (5 bases each). Germline CDR1 and CDR2: DFQATT and SNEGSKA (reference sequence). Between the trimmed V and J ends, which lost 6 bases and 0 bases, there was a span of 18 bases. The CDR3 spans 15 residues. CDR3 in amino acids: CSALPGREYSYEQYF. In nucleotides, the CDR3 is TGCAGTGCCCTCCCGGGACGGGAATACTCCTACGAGCAGTACTTC.

This clonotype was counted a few times. The chain has TRBV29-1 and TRBJ2-7; maybe TRBD1 (5 bases). Germline assignment: CDR1 SQVTM and CDR2 ANQGSEA. Deletions cut 4 bases from V and 1 base from J, with 8 bases between. The CDR3 spans 12 residues. CDR3 in DNA: TGCAGCGTTGGGGGCAGATCCTACGAGCAGTACTTC. Translating gives CSVGGRSYEQYF.

The chain joins TRBV6-5 to TRBJ2-3, with D possibly being TRBD2 (6 bases). V shed 4 bases and J shed 0 bases, with 14 bases lying between them. Germline CDR1 reads MNHEY; CDR2 reads SVGAGI. The CDR3 length is 16 residues. The CDR3 sequence is CASSFLGTPSTDTQYF. CDR3 DNA sequence: TGTGCCAGCAGTTTCCTCGGGACTCCCAGCACAGATACGCAGTATTTT.

The rearrangement uses TRBV12-3 or TRBV12-4 and TRBJ1-5, with a possible D match to TRBD1 (6 bases). The CDR3 length is 16 residues. Trimming removed 5 bases from V and 0 bases from J, with 14 bases in between. For the CDR3, the DNA is TGTGCCAGCAGTGGGGGCAGCTTGTATAGCAATCAGCCCCAGCATTTT. Protein sequence: CASSGGSLYSNQPQHF.

The chain carries TRBV6-6 and TRBJ2-1, with TRBD2 matching 11 bases. V lost 6 bases to trimming and J lost 5 bases; unmatched junction nucleotides: 6. Germline values: CDR1 MNHNY, CDR2 SVGAGI (reference sequence). The CDR3 consists of 15 residues. The CDR3 protein is CASRNGTSGHNEQFF. As DNA, the CDR3 is TGTGCCAGCAGGAACGGGACTAGCGGTCACAATGAGCAGTTCTTC.

This rearrangement joins TRBV6-7 to TRBJ2-7; maybe TRBD1 (6 bases). TRBV6-7 is an ORF; its function is uncertain. V lost 6 bases and J 1 base, leaving 25 bases between the germline ends. This CDR3 spans 18 amino acids. Here the CDR3 reads CASRNPLPLQGSSYEQYF. The DNA for the CDR3 is TGTGCCAGCAGGAATCCTCTACCCCTACAGGGTTCGTCCTACGAGCAGTACTTC.

The chain links TRBV6-6 to TRBJ2-5; 9 bases fit TRBD2. This CDR3 is built from 16 residues. The ends lost 7 bases at V and 3 bases at J; junction bases unmatched: 12. The germline gives CDR1 MNHNY, CDR2 SVGAGI (reference sequence). CDR3 in amino acids: CASIAAGGIPKETQYF. The CDR3 coding sequence is TGTGCCAGCATAGCAGCGGGGGGCATCCCCAAAGAGACCCAGTACTTC.

The chain links TRBV6-2 or TRBV6-3 to TRBJ2-5; D assignment may be TRBD1 or TRBD2 (5 bases each). From germline, CDR1 is MNHEY and CDR2 SVGEGT. The V gene lost 6 bases and the J gene lost 7 bases, with 15 bases spanning the gap. The CDR3 contains 13 residues. CDR3 DNA sequence: TGTGCCAGCAGACCTTACCGTGGGGGGACCCAGTACTTC. This translates into CASRPYRGGTQYF.

This clonotype was observed many times. The chain has TRBV5-1 and TRBJ1-2, with D perhaps TRBD1 (5 bases). Germline CDR1 and CDR2: SGHRS and YFSETQ. The V and J ends lost 2 bases and 1 base respectively, with 9 bases between them. The CDR3 totals 14 residues. Here the CDR3 reads CASSFGGINYGYTF. The CDR3 bases are TGCGCCAGCAGCTTTGGGGGAATTAACTATGGCTACACCTTC.

The chain joins TRBV3-1 to TRBJ1-2, with D possibly being TRBD1 (5 bases). Deletions cut 1 base from V and 4 bases from J, with 13 bases between. Germline CDR1 and CDR2: LGHDT and YNNKEL (reference sequence). CDR3 length equals 15 residues. This CDR3 is CASSQAGALGYGYTF. Written as DNA, the CDR3 is TGTGCCAGCAGCCAAGCCGGGGCGCTCGGCTATGGCTACACCTTC.

This clonotype showed up many times. The chain links TRBV11-1 to TRBJ2-7, with D uncertain. This CDR3 has 12 residues. Between the trimmed V and J ends, which lost 1 base and 3 bases, there was a span of 4 bases. Germline V gives CDR1 SGHAT, CDR2 FQDESV (reference sequence). CDR3 DNA sequence: TGTGCCAGCAGCTTAGTGAACTACGAGCAGTACTTC. It translates to CASSLVNYEQYF.

This chain uses TRBV11-1 with TRBJ2-7; 16 positions agree with TRBD2. This CDR3 comprises 21 residues. Germline values: CDR1 SGHAT, CDR2 FQDESV (reference sequence). Trimming cost V 5 bases and J 5 bases; bases outside gene matches: 21. CDR3 sequence (DNA): TGTGCCAGCAGCGCCAAGCCCCCGGGACTAGCGGGAGGGCCTGTAAACCACGAGCAGTACTTC. Translating gives CASSAKPPGLAGGPVNHEQYF.